This entry lists 3 T cell receptor beta chains sequenced from one sample in a study of T-cell memory formation after mild COVID-19. TCRdb redid the calling of the 5' RACE reads with MiXCR, one entry per CDR3 protein. The table lists roughly 80,000 distinct CDR3 sequences, nearly 25% of them singletons. Sequenced material: PBMCs or a T cell subset sorted from them (not recorded which). Receptor source: a man between 18 and 29 years old who had mild COVID-19 (a few samples of this study predate the infection). Cell type and time point are not known.

There are many counts of this clonotype. The V call is TRBV7-9, the J call TRBJ2-7; D is perhaps TRBD2 (5 bases). The V end was cut by 3 bases, the J end by 6 bases, with 24 bases between. This CDR3 comprises 17 residues. Germline CDR1 and CDR2: SEHNR and FQNEAQ (reference sequence). CDR3 protein: CASSFPDGSTPSAEQYF. For the CDR3, the DNA is TGTGCCAGCAGCTTTCCGGATGGGAGCACACCTTCCGCCGAGCAGTACTTC.

This clonotype was counted between two and nine times. The chain couples TRBV7-9 to TRBJ2-7; the match to TRBD1 covers 7 bases. Germline assignment: CDR1 SEHNR and CDR2 FQNEAQ (reference sequence). CDR3 length: 14 amino acids. J gave up 2 bases and V 5 bases, and 6 bases lay outside the gene matches. CDR3 sequence (DNA): TGTGCCAGCAGCGACGACAGGGCTACCTACGAGCAGTACGTC. Translation: CASSDDRATYEQYV.

This clonotype was counted a few times. The gene calls are TRBV7-2 and TRBJ2-3; D is tentatively TRBD1 or TRBD2 (6 bases each). This CDR3 is built from 15 residues. CDR1 is SGHTA and CDR2 is FQGNSA in the germline V gene. Trimming took off 1 base at V and 5 bases at J, with 13 bases between the two ends. The CDR3 protein is CASSLESGGGDTQYF. The DNA of the CDR3 is TGTGCCAGCAGCTTAGAGTCCGGGGGCGGAGATACGCAGTATTTT.